This TCR beta chain was obtained from a study of spatial heterogeneity in lung cancer (dated by TCRdb to the late 2010s). Concerning the study at large: Donors were approximately 72 patients with early-stage, untreated non-small cell lung cancer from the lung TRACERx cohort. TCR alpha and beta repertoires were quantitatively compared across multiple tumor regions, matched nontumor lung and blood in non-small cell lung cancer. Follow-up PBMC samples were sequenced whenever available, with the median time to follow-up being 2 to 3 years after resection. Both alpha and beta chains were TCR-sequenced in samples taken at surgery, namely 220 tumor regions, 61 to 65 matched nontumor lung samples and 55 to 60 PBMC samples. In the raw uncorrected reads, each unique combination of TCR and UMI appeared more than ten times on average. Beta-chain transcripts were consistently detected in greater numbers than alpha-chain transcripts, which likely reflected higher beta-chain transcript abundance. Nonsynonymous mutation counts, determined by whole-exome sequencing of tumor tissue, were related to TCR repertoire features. Study-level results and caveats: Ubiquitous expanded tumor TCRs showed up in blood more often at tumor resection than at routine follow-up. Confirming at a functional level the hypothesis that regional TCRs recognize regional mutations was considered to require additional single-cell paired TCR alpha and beta sequencing. Comparisons of baseline and follow-up blood repertoires included only 14 patients.

This clonotype was observed a handful of times. Its antigen specificity is not known. Base-call qualities are not available, and no considerably larger clone is one nucleotide away. The sample's time point, from its label and the paper: blood at routine non-recurrence follow-up after resection. Without any cell sorting, TCR sequencing was performed on whole RNA extracted either from tumor and nontumor lung tissue or from cryopreserved PBMC samples. Only patients with enough RNA available from two or more tumor regions were chosen for TCR sequencing. Library preparation employed 5' RACE. The sequencing machine was a NextSeq 500. To allow correction of PCR and sequencing errors, the TCR library protocol tagged every TCR cDNA molecule with a unique molecular identifier. Turning to the authors' computational methods: TCR identification, UMI-based error correction and CDR3 extraction were all carried out with Decombinator tools. TCRs above a frequency of 2 per 1,000, corresponding to the top 1% of the tumor frequency distribution, were defined as expanded. Each repertoire was subsampled 100 times to 5,000 TCRs, after which Renyi diversity was computed with the R vegan package. CDR3 similarity networks were built from amino acid triplet string-kernel similarity, connecting CDR3s with pairwise similarity above 0.82. TCRdb took the public reads, trimmed them with fastp at Q25, ran MiXCR for clone calling and kept in-frame beta chains. Entries are consolidated by CDR3 protein sequence, retaining the most common genes and DNA. Clone size and V and J calls follow TCRdb, not the original study. The sample table holds some 120,000 distinct CDR3 sequences, of which 12% were seen once. 16% of the sample is taken by the ten largest.

The germline V gene supplies CDR1 MDHEN and CDR2 SYDVKM. V loses 5 bases, J loses 8 bases, and the germline ends lie 15 bases apart. Inclusive of the bounding cysteine and phenylalanine, the CDR3 is 13 residues long. Only the CDR3 DNA stays, 39 bases, in frame from base 1. The chain links TRBV28 with TRBJ1-1; perhaps TRBD1 is the D gene, with 5 bases matching. This clonotype was obtained from a male donor with early-stage non-small cell lung cancer. The sequencing here drew on PBMCs, taken at follow-up. The CDR3 corresponds to CASSLPPGKEAFF. The DNA sequence is given as TGTGCCAGCAGTCTCCCGCCAGGGAAGGAAGCTTTCTTT.